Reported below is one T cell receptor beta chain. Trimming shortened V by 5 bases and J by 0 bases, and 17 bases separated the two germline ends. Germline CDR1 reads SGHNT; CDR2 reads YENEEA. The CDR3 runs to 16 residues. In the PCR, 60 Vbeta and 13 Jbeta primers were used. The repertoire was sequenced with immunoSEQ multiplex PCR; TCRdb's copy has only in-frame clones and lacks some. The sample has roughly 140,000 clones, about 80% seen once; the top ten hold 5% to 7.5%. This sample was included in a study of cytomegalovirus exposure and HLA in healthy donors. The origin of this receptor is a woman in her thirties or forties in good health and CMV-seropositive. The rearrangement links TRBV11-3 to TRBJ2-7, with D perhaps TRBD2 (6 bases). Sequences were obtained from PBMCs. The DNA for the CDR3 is TGTGCCAGCAGCCTGGTGGAGGGCCCCAGCTCCTACGAGCAGTACTTC. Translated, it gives CASSLVEGPSSYEQYF.